These T cell receptor beta chains were read from a single sample in a study of blood T cell repertoires in COVID-19. The repertoire was sequenced with immunoSEQ multiplex PCR; TCRdb's copy has only in-frame clones and lacks some. This table holds a few hundred thousand clones, approximately 88% found once. Sequencing used peripheral blood. The receptors stem from a man younger than 30 with active or convalescent COVID-19. CDR3s include the opening cysteine and the closing phenylalanine or tryptophan. The order of the fields is clone size, V gene, J gene, D gene, CDR3 DNA, CDR3 protein. The D gene is left open where the match is weak. Clone size, where shown, is once, few, many, or a class for clones that have expanded.

clone_size: -; v_call: TRBV6-5; j_call: TRBJ2-1; d_call: -; cdr3_nt: TGTGCCAGCAGTTCCCTGGACACTGACAATGAGCAGTTCTTC; cdr3_aa: CASSSLDTDNEQFF
clone_size: -; v_call: TRBV13; j_call: TRBJ2-7; d_call: TRBD1; cdr3_nt: TGTGCCAGCAGCCGCTGGGACAGGGGCCCTGAGGAGCAGTACTTC; cdr3_aa: CASSRWDRGPEEQYF
clone_size: -; v_call: TRBV6-5; j_call: TRBJ1-1; d_call: -; cdr3_nt: TGTGCCAGCAGATGGAGCCCTGAAGCTTTCTTT; cdr3_aa: CASRWSPEAFF
clone_size: -; v_call: TRBV7-2; j_call: TRBJ1-2; d_call: -; cdr3_nt: TGTGCCAGCAGCTACCGACAGAGCGTGAACTATGGCTACACCTTC; cdr3_aa: CASSYRQSVNYGYTF
clone_size: -; v_call: TRBV18; j_call: TRBJ2-3; d_call: TRBD1; cdr3_nt: TGTGCCAGCTCATGGGGACAGGGTCGGGCAGATACGCAGTATTTT; cdr3_aa: CASSWGQGRADTQYF
clone_size: -; v_call: TRBV6-5; j_call: TRBJ2-7; d_call: -; cdr3_nt: TGTGCCAGCAGTTATAGAGGTGCGAGCTACGAGCAGTACTTC; cdr3_aa: CASSYRGASYEQYF
clone_size: -; v_call: TRBV18; j_call: TRBJ2-7; d_call: TRBD2; cdr3_nt: TGTGCCAGCTCACCAGAGACTAGCGGATACGAGCAGTACTTC; cdr3_aa: CASSPETSGYEQYF
clone_size: -; v_call: TRBV5-4; j_call: TRBJ1-3; d_call: TRBD1; cdr3_nt: TGTGCCAGCAACTCCTACAGGGGCAACACCATATATTTT; cdr3_aa: CASNSYRGNTIYF
clone_size: -; v_call: TRBV7-9; j_call: TRBJ1-1; d_call: TRBD1; cdr3_nt: TGTGCCAGCAGCATTGCAGGGGGCCATACTGAAGCTTTCTTT; cdr3_aa: CASSIAGGHTEAFF
clone_size: -; v_call: TRBV6-2/TRBV6-3; j_call: TRBJ1-2; d_call: -; cdr3_nt: TGTGCCAGCAGTTACGGGCCAGGGAAGGATGGCTACACCTTC; cdr3_aa: CASSYGPGKDGYTF
clone_size: -; v_call: TRBV5-1; j_call: TRBJ2-5; d_call: -; cdr3_nt: TGCGCCAGCAGCTTGGCCGAGCGTGGAGAGACCCAGTACTTC; cdr3_aa: CASSLAERGETQYF
clone_size: few; v_call: TRBV19; j_call: TRBJ2-1; d_call: TRBD1; cdr3_nt: TGTGCCAGCGGGGGTTTCGGACAGGGATACAATGAGCAGTTCTTC; cdr3_aa: CASGGFGQGYNEQFF
clone_size: -; v_call: TRBV9; j_call: TRBJ2-5; d_call: TRBD2; cdr3_nt: TGTGCCAGCAGCGGTCTGACTAGCGGGGGCGGGGAGACCCAGTACTTC; cdr3_aa: CASSGLTSGGGETQYF
clone_size: -; v_call: TRBV15; j_call: TRBJ2-7; d_call: TRBD1; cdr3_nt: TGTGCCACCAGCCCTGCAGGACAGGGAAAGTACGAGCAGTACTTC; cdr3_aa: CATSPAGQGKYEQYF
clone_size: many; v_call: TRBV5-6; j_call: TRBJ1-2; d_call: TRBD1; cdr3_nt: TGTGCCAGCAGCTCGGGACAGGCCAACTATGGCTACACCTTC; cdr3_aa: CASSSGQANYGYTF
clone_size: -; v_call: TRBV27; j_call: TRBJ1-1; d_call: -; cdr3_nt: TGTGCCAGCAGTACGGGTGGGACTGAAGCTTTCTTT; cdr3_aa: CASSTGGTEAFF
clone_size: -; v_call: TRBV6-2/TRBV6-3; j_call: TRBJ1-2; d_call: -; cdr3_nt: TGTGCCAGCAGTTACGTCACAGGCGGCTATGGCTACACCTTC; cdr3_aa: CASSYVTGGYGYTF
clone_size: -; v_call: TRBV5-1; j_call: TRBJ2-3; d_call: TRBD1; cdr3_nt: TGCGCCAGCAGCCTGGGGACAGGGGCAGATACGCAGTATTTT; cdr3_aa: CASSLGTGADTQYF
clone_size: -; v_call: TRBV15; j_call: TRBJ2-5; d_call: -; cdr3_nt: TGTGCCACCAGCAGCGGGCCCGGGGTCGCGGAGACCCAGTACTTC; cdr3_aa: CATSSGPGVAETQYF
clone_size: -; v_call: TRBV4-3; j_call: TRBJ1-1; d_call: -; cdr3_nt: TGCGCCAGCAGCAGAGGGAGCGGAACTGAAGCTTTCTTT; cdr3_aa: CASSRGSGTEAFF
clone_size: -; v_call: TRBV30; j_call: TRBJ1-5; d_call: -; cdr3_nt: TGTGCCTGGAGTTCGGGGCGGACAGCAATGAATCAGCCCCAGCATTTT; cdr3_aa: CAWSSGRTAMNQPQHF
clone_size: -; v_call: TRBV27; j_call: TRBJ2-3; d_call: -; cdr3_nt: TGTGCCAGCAGTTTATACGGAGTAACAGATACGCAGTATTTT; cdr3_aa: CASSLYGVTDTQYF
clone_size: once; v_call: TRBV9; j_call: TRBJ2-5; d_call: -; cdr3_nt: TGTGCCAGCAGCGTAGGTAGTAGTAAGGAGACCCAGTACTTC; cdr3_aa: CASSVGSSKETQYF
clone_size: few; v_call: TRBV4-1; j_call: TRBJ1-5; d_call: -; cdr3_nt: TGCGCCAGCAGCCAAGTGTTAGGGGATGATTCGCCCCAGCATTTT; cdr3_aa: CASSQVLGDDSPQHF
clone_size: once; v_call: TRBV14; j_call: TRBJ2-7; d_call: TRBD1; cdr3_nt: TGTGCCAGCAGCCACCCCGGACAGGGACACTACGAGCAGTACTTC; cdr3_aa: CASSHPGQGHYEQYF
clone_size: -; v_call: TRBV4-1; j_call: TRBJ1-5; d_call: -; cdr3_nt: TGCGCCAGCAGCCAGATGGACAGAGAATATAGCAATCAGCCCCAGCATTTT; cdr3_aa: CASSQMDREYSNQPQHF
clone_size: -; v_call: TRBV6-6; j_call: TRBJ1-5; d_call: TRBD1; cdr3_nt: TGTGCCAGCAGCGAAAAGGGACAGAATAGCAATCAGCCCCAGCATTTT; cdr3_aa: CASSEKGQNSNQPQHF
clone_size: -; v_call: TRBV6-5; j_call: TRBJ1-2; d_call: -; cdr3_nt: TGTGCCAGCAGACAGGGCTATGGCTACACCTTC; cdr3_aa: CASRQGYGYTF
clone_size: -; v_call: TRBV9; j_call: TRBJ2-1; d_call: TRBD1; cdr3_nt: TGTGCCAGCAGCGTAGCCGGGGGGACAGGGGAGAATGAGCAGTTCTTC; cdr3_aa: CASSVAGGTGENEQFF
clone_size: -; v_call: TRBV6-2/TRBV6-3; j_call: TRBJ1-2; d_call: -; cdr3_nt: TGTGCCAGCAGTTACTCAAGCGGGGCTAACTATGGCTACACCTTC; cdr3_aa: CASSYSSGANYGYTF
clone_size: -; v_call: TRBV5-6; j_call: TRBJ1-1; d_call: TRBD1; cdr3_nt: TGTGCCAGCAGTTCGGGACAGGGGTACACTGAAGCTTTCTTT; cdr3_aa: CASSSGQGYTEAFF
clone_size: -; v_call: TRBV2; j_call: TRBJ1-2; d_call: TRBD1; cdr3_nt: TGTGCCAGCAGTGAACAGGGGACAGGGAACTATGGCTACACCTTC; cdr3_aa: CASSEQGTGNYGYTF
clone_size: -; v_call: TRBV6-5; j_call: TRBJ1-5; d_call: -; cdr3_nt: TGTGCCAGCACTACCGGCGGTCAGCCCCAGCATTTT; cdr3_aa: CASTTGGQPQHF
clone_size: -; v_call: TRBV6-5; j_call: TRBJ2-5; d_call: -; cdr3_nt: TGTGCCAGCAGTTACACTTCGGGGGGCTTAACAGAGACCCAGTACTTC; cdr3_aa: CASSYTSGGLTETQYF
clone_size: once; v_call: TRBV5-4; j_call: TRBJ2-3; d_call: -; cdr3_nt: TGTGCCAGCAGCTTGGTTCGAGGGGGGGGCACAGATACGCAGTATTTT; cdr3_aa: CASSLVRGGGTDTQYF